A single sample is the source of the 24 T cell receptor beta chains below, sequenced in a study of human T cells and chemical hapten exposure. TCRdb reanalysed the RACE reads using MiXCR and keeps one entry per CDR3 protein. The sample lists about 70,000 distinct CDR3 sequences; 11% were seen once. The time point is: pre-sensitization, week 0. Treatment described: therapeutic diphenylcyclopropenone sensitization with weekly scalp DPC. Sequencing used whole blood, obtained in connection with sensitization to the hapten diphenylcyclopropenone (DPC). The receptors stem from a woman aged 50 to 60 with alopecia areata. Some clones in this sample may be carry-over from other donors' samples.

The gene calls are TRBV11-2 and TRBJ2-1; 7 nucleotides match TRBD2. The CDR3 spans 14 residues. Germline-derived CDR1 and CDR2 are SGHAT and FQNNGV. J was trimmed by 3 bases and V by 5 bases; bases with no gene match: 4. CDR3 in amino acids: CASSPGLVYNEQFF. The CDR3 nucleotides are TGTGCCAGCAGCCCCGGACTAGTCTACAATGAGCAGTTCTTC.

There are many counts of this clonotype. The chain is built from TRBV20-1 and TRBJ2-3; a possible D gene is TRBD2 (5 bases). Germline V CDR1 and CDR2: DFQATT, SNEGSKA (reference sequence). The CDR3 is made up of 15 amino acids. V lost 3 bases, J lost 1 base, and 14 bases lay in between. DNA of the CDR3: TGCAGTGCTAGGTCATTGGCGGGTCGCACAGATACGCAGTATTTT. It yields the protein CSARSLAGRTDTQYF.

The chain is built from TRBV28 and TRBJ1-4, with TRBD1 identical over 9 bases. V lost 5 bases, J lost 4 bases, and 2 bases stayed unmatched. Per the germline V gene, CDR1 is MDHEN and CDR2 is SYDVKM. This CDR3 spans 14 amino acids. Here the CDR3 DNA reads TGTGCCAGCAGTGAGACAGGGGGTAATGAAAAACTGTTTTTT. Its protein product is CASSETGGNEKLFF. Full variable domain (outside the CDR3, taken from reference TRBV28 and TRBJ1-4): DVKVTQSSRYLVKRTGEKVFLECVQDMDHENMFWYRQDPGLGLRLIYFSYDVKMKEKGDIPEGYSVSREKKERFSLILESASTNQTSMYLCASSETGGNEKLFFGSGTQLSVL.

This clonotype was observed a few times. DNA of the CDR3: TGCAGCGTTAGGACAGGGGGTTATGAAAAACTGTTTTTT. Translated, it gives CSVRTGGYEKLFF. The gene calls are TRBV29-1 and TRBJ1-4; 10 bases align to TRBD1. Germline trimming cut 5 bases from V and 6 bases from J; bases unmatched to any gene: 3. The CDR3 runs to 13 residues. The germline CDR1 and CDR2 sequences are SQVTM and ANQGSEA.

The chain joins TRBV3-1 to TRBJ2-3; D is possibly TRBD2 (5 bases). The CDR3 runs to 17 residues. V shed 1 base and J shed 0 bases, with 14 bases lying between them. Germline values: CDR1 LGHDT, CDR2 YNNKEL (reference sequence). The CDR3 region is CASSQVGSGTSTDTQYF. DNA for the CDR3: TGTGCCAGCAGCCAAGTGGGCAGCGGAACTAGCACAGATACGCAGTATTTT.

Many counts were recorded for this clonotype. This rearrangement joins TRBV6-1 to TRBJ2-3; D tentatively fits TRBD1 or TRBD2 (5 bases each). The CDR3 sequence is 12 residues long. V was trimmed by 4 bases and J by 6 bases, leaving 8 bases between them. Germline CDR1 reads MNHNS; CDR2 reads SASEGT. CDR3 DNA: TGTGCCAGCAGTGTCTGGGGGGATACGCAGTATTTT. Translating gives CASSVWGDTQYF.

This clonotype was picked up a small number of times. This chain uses TRBV25-1 with TRBJ2-7, with TRBD1 matching over 8 bases. CDR3 length: 16 residues. Germline V gene sequence: CDR1 MGHDK, CDR2 SYGVNS. The J segment lost 0 bases and the V segment lost 3 bases, leaving 7 bases of the junction unmatched. This CDR3 is CASSDPADRGSYEQYF. The CDR3 DNA reads TGTGCCAGCAGTGATCCCGCCGACAGGGGCTCCTACGAGCAGTACTTC.

This clonotype has a handful of counts. The gene calls are TRBV6-1 and TRBJ1-1; 10 bases map to TRBD1. Losses at the gene ends were 4 bases for V and 4 bases for J; bases not matched to a gene: 6. CDR3 size: 15 residues. Per germline, CDR1 MNHNS and CDR2 SASEGT. CDR3 sequence reads: CASSVAGQGITEAFF. CDR3 DNA sequence: TGTGCCAGCAGTGTGGCGGGACAGGGGATCACTGAAGCTTTCTTT.

This clonotype was seen repeatedly, ten times or more. V is TRBV7-2 and J is TRBJ1-2; D unresolved. With 3 bases removed from V and 6 bases from J, the gap between germline ends came to 8 bases. This CDR3 has 12 residues. Germline V gene data show CDR1 as SGHTA and CDR2 as FQGNSA. CDR3: CASSFTRDGYTF. Written as DNA, the CDR3 is TGTGCCAGCAGCTTTACCAGAGATGGCTACACCTTC. The full variable domain, in which reference TRBV7-2 and TRBJ1-2 provide the parts outside the CDR3, is GAGVSQSPSNKVTEKGKDVELRCDPISGHTALYWYRQSLGQGLEFLIYFQGNSAPDKSGLPSDRFSAERTGGSVSTLTIQRTQQEDSAVYLCASSFTRDGYTFGSGTRLTVV.

This chain uses TRBV12-3 or TRBV12-4 with TRBJ2-2; 8 bases are a match to TRBD1. The CDR3 loop spans 16 amino acids. V was pared by 5 bases and J by 1 base, with 6 bases of the junction left unmatched. Written as DNA, the CDR3 is TGTGCCAGCAGTCAGGGACAGGTCTTGAACACCGGGGAGCTGTTTTTT. Translated, it gives CASSQGQVLNTGELFF.

The chain recombines TRBV28 with TRBJ1-6; D not resolved. V lost 0 bases and J lost 14, with 5 bases in between. Germline V gives CDR1 MDHEN, CDR2 SYDVKM. This CDR3 has 11 amino acids. CDR3: CASSLWPTLHF. The DNA of the CDR3 is TGTGCCAGCAGTTTATGGCCGACCCTCCACTTT.

The chain uses TRBV29-1 and TRBJ1-2; D may be TRBD1 (5 bases). V shed 8 bases and J shed 1 base, with 8 bases lying between them. CDR3 length equals 11 residues. CDR1 and CDR2 (germline): SQVTM, ANQGSEA. The CDR3 sequence is CSSDSNYGYTF. The CDR3 coding sequence is TGCAGCTCAGACAGTAACTATGGCTACACCTTC.

This clonotype was detected ten times or more. This sequence joins TRBV12-3 or TRBV12-4 and TRBJ1-5, with TRBD1 identical over 8 bases. V lost 6 bases and J lost 0; bases outside the gene matches: 10. The CDR3 runs 17 residues. This CDR3 reads CASRPGQEGYSNQPQHF. The CDR3 DNA reads as TGTGCCAGCAGACCGGGACAGGAAGGTTATAGCAATCAGCCCCAGCATTTT.

At least ten counts were recorded for this clonotype. As DNA, the CDR3 is TGTGCCAGCTCACCACCGAAGGGCAGCGGTGACTATGGCTACACCTTC. It yields the protein CASSPPKGSGDYGYTF. The rearrangement links TRBV18 to TRBJ1-2; D is undetermined. The CDR3 has 16 residues. Germline V lookup: CDR1 KGHSH, CDR2 LQKENI. V shed 0 bases and J shed 3 bases, with 14 bases lying between them.

This clonotype was observed a few times. V is TRBV5-1 and J is TRBJ2-3, with a possible D match to TRBD2 (5 bases). The CDR3 extends over 15 amino acids. The V gene's germline CDR1 is SGHRS and CDR2 YFSETQ. V was clipped by 3 bases and J by 2 bases, with 13 bases between them. CDR3 nucleotide sequence: TGCGCCAGCAGCTGGACTGCAGCTTCCACAGATACGCAGTATTTT. Translating it yields CASSWTAASTDTQYF. Combining the CDR3 with reference TRBV5-1 and TRBJ2-3 gives the whole variable domain KAGVTQTPRYLIKTRGQQVTLSCSPISGHRSVSWYQQTPGQGLQFLFEYFSETQRNKGNFPGRFSGRQFSNSRSEMNVSTLELGDSALYLCASSWTAASTDTQYFGPGTRLTVL.

V is TRBV6-1 and J is TRBJ1-2; possibly TRBD1 for D (5 bases). In germline, CDR1 is MNHNS, CDR2 SASEGT. This CDR3 has 16 residues. Between the trimmed V and J ends, which lost 3 bases and 4 bases, there was a span of 18 bases. DNA for the CDR3: TGTGCCAGCAGTGAGGCGGCGGGGCAGTCCTTCTATGGCTACACCTTC. It encodes CASSEAAGQSFYGYTF.

The gene calls are TRBV29-1 and TRBJ2-1, with D perhaps matching TRBD2 (6 bases). Trimming took off 6 bases at V and 2 bases at J, with 14 bases between the two ends. This CDR3 is 14 amino acids long. Germline V lookup: CDR1 SQVTM, CDR2 ANQGSEA. The CDR3 loop reads CSVIMGLPYNEQFF. The CDR3 coding sequence is TGCAGCGTGATCATGGGACTTCCCTACAATGAGCAGTTCTTC.

This clonotype was found many times. The chain links TRBV5-6 to TRBJ2-2; 10 positions match TRBD1. Trimming cost V 4 bases and J 0 bases; bases outside gene matches: 12. The CDR3 has 19 residues. CDR1 is SGHDT, CDR2 YYEEEE, per germline. DNA of the CDR3: TGTGCCAGCAGCCCCGATGTAAGACAGGGGGCAGCGAACACCGGGGAGCTGTTTTTT. Amino acid sequence: CASSPDVRQGAANTGELFF.

The V call is TRBV28, the J call TRBJ2-7; either TRBD1 or TRBD2 may supply D (6 bases each). CDR1 is MDHEN, CDR2 SYDVKM, per germline. There are 12 residues in the CDR3. The V end was cut by 7 bases, the J end by 4 bases, with 11 bases between. The CDR3 spells CASKEGGYEQYF. The CDR3 region has the DNA TGTGCCAGCAAGGAAGGGGGGTACGAGCAGTACTTC. Combining the CDR3 with reference TRBV28 and TRBJ2-7 gives the whole variable domain DVKVTQSSRYLVKRTGEKVFLECVQDMDHENMFWYRQDPGLGLRLIYFSYDVKMKEKGDIPEGYSVSREKKERFSLILESASTNQTSMYLCASKEGGYEQYFGPGTRLTVT.

In this sample, this clonotype turned up many times. The chain uses TRBV20-1 and TRBJ2-3; 9 nucleotides align to TRBD2. V shed 2 bases and J 1 base; nucleotides not matched to a gene: 1. The length of the CDR3 is 14 residues. Germline CDR1 DFQATT, CDR2 SNEGSKA (reference sequence). Here the CDR3 DNA reads TGCAGTGCTAGAAAGCGGGGGGGCACAGATACGCAGTATTTT. Translating it yields CSARKRGGTDTQYF.

This clonotype has ten or more counts. J is TRBJ1-4 and V is TRBV18, with a tentative D call TRBD1 (5 bases). The CDR3 length is 14 residues. The V gene's germline CDR1 is KGHSH and CDR2 LQKENI. Trimming cost V 2 bases and J 6 bases, with 10 bases left between them. The CDR3 nucleotides read TGTGCCAGCTCACCAGACAGATCCTATGAAAAACTGTTTTTT. Encoded protein: CASSPDRSYEKLFF.

This clonotype was seen a few times. This chain uses TRBV29-1 with TRBJ1-2; no clear D. V gave up 0 bases and J gave up 4 bases, with 12 bases separating them. CDR3 length: 14 amino acids. Looked up from germline, CDR1 is SQVTM and CDR2 is ANQGSEA. The CDR3 bases are TGCAGCGTTGAAGATCGGGCAGGTGGCTATGGCTACACCTTC. As protein: CSVEDRAGGYGYTF.

The chain recombines TRBV5-1 with TRBJ2-1; 7 bases line up with TRBD1. Germline CDR1 is SGHRS and CDR2 is YFSETQ. V lost 0 bases, J lost 6 bases, and 3 bases stayed unmatched. There are 14 residues in the CDR3. The CDR3 DNA follows: TGCGCCAGCAGCTTGGCGACAGGGAGCAATGAGCAGTTCTTC. It codes for CASSLATGSNEQFF.

This chain joins TRBV21-1 and TRBJ2-1; the D segment call TRBD2 is taken from the table without a DNA check. TRBV21-1 represents a pseudogene. There are 15 residues in the CDR3. CDR3 coding DNA: TGTGCCAGCAGCAAGACTAGCGGACCCTACAATGAGCAGTTCTTC. Protein product: CASSKTSGPYNEQFF.